Below are 6 T cell receptor beta chains sequenced from a single sample in a study of graft-versus-host responses after intestinal transplantation. This table comes from immunoSEQ multiplex PCR, and its TCRdb copy is limited to in-frame clones, with some not included. The table includes 96,000 or so clones, about 93% detected once. No antigens are known for them. Sequenced material: unstimulated CD4+ T cells sorted from spleen or lymph node cells, taken before intestinal transplant. The receptors derive from a human donor who received an intestinal transplant.

The chain uses TRBV9 and TRBJ1-1; no firm D call. Germline values: CDR1 SGDLS, CDR2 YYNGEE. CDR3 length: 13 residues. Trimming left V 0 bases short and J 3 bases short, with 6 bases between. The CDR3 DNA follows: TGTGCCAGCAGCGTAGGGAGGGACACTGAAGCTTTCTTT. Residues: CASSVGRDTEAFF.

CDR3 residues: CASKLAGLTDTQYF. CDR3 coding DNA: TGTGCCAGCAAGCTAGCGGGGTTGACAGATACGCAGTATTTT. The chain joins TRBV2 to TRBJ2-3, with 9 positions matching TRBD2. Germline loops: CDR1 SNHLY, CDR2 FYNNEI. The CDR3 contains 14 residues. J gave up 3 bases and V 7 bases, and 5 bases lay outside the gene matches.

The chain combines TRBV11-3 with TRBJ2-2, with D unclear. The CDR3 covers 13 residues. Trimming pared 5 bases from V and 6 bases from J, leaving 10 bases between. Germline V gene sequence: CDR1 SGHNT, CDR2 YENEEA. In DNA, the CDR3 is TGTGCCAGCAGCAAGCCCCGCGCCGGGGAGCTGTTTTTT. This codes for CASSKPRAGELFF.

The chain employs TRBV9 and TRBJ2-5; D unresolved. Looked up from germline, CDR1 is SGDLS and CDR2 is YYNGEE. Trimming cost V 4 bases and J 2 bases, with 12 bases left between them. CDR3 length: 14 residues. CDR3 coding DNA: TGTGCCAGCAGCCCCAGTCTAGAACAAGAGACCCAGTACTTC. It translates to CASSPSLEQETQYF.

This clone was counted only a few times. This chain connects TRBV7-9 to TRBJ1-2; perhaps TRBD1 as D (5 bases). This CDR3 comprises 13 residues. Germline CDR1 reads SEHNR; CDR2 reads FQNEAQ (reference sequence). V was clipped by 3 bases and J by 0 bases, with 5 bases between them. CDR3 region: CASSLDTNYGYTF. Here the CDR3 DNA reads TGTGCCAGCAGCTTGGACACTAACTATGGCTACACCTTC. The entire variable domain, with the rest obtained from reference TRBV7-9 and TRBJ1-2, is as follows: DTGVSQNPRHKITKRGQNVTFRCDPISEHNRLYWYRQTLGQGPEFLTYFQNEAQLEKSRLLSDRFSAERPKGSFSTLEIQRTEQGDSAMYLCASSLDTNYGYTFGSGTRLTVV.

The chain carries TRBV11-2 and TRBJ2-1; D gene unclear. The CDR3 consists of 16 residues. Germline assignment: CDR1 SGHAT and CDR2 FQNNGV. The V and J ends lost 3 bases and 0 bases respectively, with 12 bases between them. The CDR3, as DNA: TGTGCCAGCAGCTTTAATTCCCCTTACTCCTACAATGAGCAGTTCTTC. This translates into CASSFNSPYSYNEQFF.